One and the same sample provided the 6 T cell receptor beta chains below, sequenced in a study of blood T cell repertoires in COVID-19. Libraries were prepared by immunoSEQ multiplex PCR; TCRdb keeps only in-frame clonotypes and omits some of them. Here the sample spans roughly 200,000 clones, 85% to 90% being singletons. Sequenced: peripheral blood. These TCRs come from a man aged 60 to 75 who had recovered from COVID-19.

This clone was counted only a few times. This chain links TRBV30 with TRBJ1-5; tentative D call: TRBD1 (5 bases). The CDR3 has 14 residues. Trimming removed 2 bases at V and 1 base at J, with 9 bases between. The germline V gene encodes CDR1 GTSNPN and CDR2 SVGIG (reference sequence). The CDR3 is CAWSPGGSNQPQHF. CDR3 bases: TGTGCCTGGAGTCCCGGGGGGAGCAATCAGCCCCAGCATTTT.

This sequence joins TRBV7-2 and TRBJ2-5; TRBD2 matches at 8 bases. Trimming took 3 bases from V and 2 from J; bases not matched to a gene: 2. The CDR3 sequence is 14 residues long. Germline V lookup: CDR1 SGHTA, CDR2 FQGNSA. CDR3 in DNA: TGTGCCAGCAGCTTGGGCGGGGGGCAAGAGACCCAGTACTTC. This codes for CASSLGGGQETQYF.

The chain carries TRBV11-2 and TRBJ1-1; maybe TRBD1 (6 bases). CDR3 length: 14 residues. Deletions cut 3 bases from V and 3 bases from J, with 11 bases between. Germline assignment: CDR1 SGHAT and CDR2 FQNNGV. The CDR3 sequence is CASSFDGGHTEAFF. CDR3 nucleotide sequence: TGTGCCAGCAGCTTCGACGGGGGGCACACTGAAGCTTTCTTT.

V gene TRBV7-3 combines with J gene TRBJ1-6; maybe TRBD1 (5 bases). V was trimmed by 5 bases and J by 3 bases, leaving 8 bases between them. CDR3 length: 14 residues. Germline V gene data show CDR1 as SGHTA and CDR2 as FQGTGA. The CDR3 DNA follows: TGTGCCAGCAGCGGAGACAGCTATAATTCACCCCTCCACTTT. Translated: CASSGDSYNSPLHF.

V and J are TRBV3-1 (or the pseudogene TRBV3-2) and TRBJ2-5; no firm D call. V was pared by 3 bases and J by 0 bases, with 5 bases between. Per the germline V gene, CDR1 is LGHDT and CDR2 is YNNKEL (reference sequence). This CDR3 is 13 amino acids long. CDR3 loop: CASSQQYQETQYF. The CDR3 nucleotides are TGTGCCAGCAGCCAGCAGTACCAAGAGACCCAGTACTTC.

The V call is TRBV2, the J call TRBJ2-1; 7 bases agree with TRBD1. CDR3 size: 14 residues. Germline V lookup: CDR1 SNHLY, CDR2 FYNNEI. V was clipped by 7 bases and J by 2 bases; unmatched bases: 5. CDR3 sequence reads: CASISDRAYNEQFF. CDR3 in DNA: TGTGCCAGCATTTCCGACAGGGCCTACAATGAGCAGTTCTTC.